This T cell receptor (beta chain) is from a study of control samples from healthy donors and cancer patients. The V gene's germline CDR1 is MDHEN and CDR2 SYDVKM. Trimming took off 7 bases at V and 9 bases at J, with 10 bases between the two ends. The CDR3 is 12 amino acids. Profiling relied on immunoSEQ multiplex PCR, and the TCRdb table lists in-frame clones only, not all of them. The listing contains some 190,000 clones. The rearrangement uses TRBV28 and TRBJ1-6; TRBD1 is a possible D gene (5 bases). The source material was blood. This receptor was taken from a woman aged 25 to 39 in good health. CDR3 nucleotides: TGTGCCAGCACTCCGGGGGTTTCACCCCTCCACTTT. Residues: CASTPGVSPLHF.